The 23 T cell receptor beta chains in this list originate from one sample, sequenced in a study of blood T cell repertoires in COVID-19. Libraries were prepared by immunoSEQ multiplex PCR; TCRdb keeps only in-frame clonotypes and omits some of them. This table holds more than 40,000 clones, approximately 90% found once. Sample: peripheral blood. The receptors stem from a man older than 75 with acute or convalescent COVID-19.

The chain has TRBV6-5 and TRBJ1-2; D ambiguous. CDR1 and CDR2 (germline): MNHEY, SVGAGI. CDR3 length: 15 residues. The V and J ends lost 2 bases and 1 base respectively, with 11 bases between them. The CDR3 DNA reads as TGTGCCAGCAGTTACCACCAGACAAATAACTATGGCTACACCTTC. Its protein is CASSYHQTNNYGYTF.

The V gene is TRBV7-8, the J gene TRBJ1-5; D might be TRBD1 (5 bases). Germline-derived CDR1 and CDR2 are SGHVS and FQNEAQ. The CDR3 totals 12 residues. V lost 5 bases and J lost 9, with 11 bases in between. The DNA for the CDR3 is TGTGCCAGCAGCCCTGTCCAGGGGCCCCAGCATTTT. Amino acid sequence: CASSPVQGPQHF.

The chain combines TRBV29-1 with TRBJ1-2; TRBD1 is a possible D gene (5 bases). The germline V gene encodes CDR1 SQVTM and CDR2 ANQGSEA. V lost 4 bases and J 6 bases, leaving 12 bases between the germline ends. The CDR3 is 12 residues long. Written as DNA, the CDR3 is TGCAGCGTTGGAGCAGGGATGAATGGCTACACCTTC. As protein: CSVGAGMNGYTF.

The sample holds a few counts of this clone. The chain carries TRBV19 and TRBJ1-1, with 7 bases aligning to TRBD1. Trimming removed 5 bases from V and 5 bases from J; junction bases left unmatched: 5. The CDR3 is 13 amino acids. Germline V CDR1 and CDR2: LNHDA, SQIVND (reference sequence). CDR3 nucleotide sequence: TGTGCCAGTAGTGGGCAACAGGGGACTGAAGCTTTCTTT. Its translation is CASSGQQGTEAFF.

This chain joins TRBV18 and TRBJ2-2; TRBD1 agrees at 7 bases. Germline V CDR1 and CDR2: KGHSH, LQKENI. The ends lost 4 bases at V and 2 bases at J; junction bases unmatched: 7. This CDR3 is 16 amino acids long. The CDR3 nucleotides read TGTGCCAGCTCACTGAGACAGGGATATAACACCGGGGAGCTGTTTTTT. It yields the protein CASSLRQGYNTGELFF.

The chain recombines TRBV6-5 with TRBJ1-2, with D possibly TRBD1 on 6 matching bases. V was clipped by 8 bases and J by 4 bases, with 17 bases between them. Germline V CDR1 and CDR2: MNHEY, SVGAGI. The CDR3 length is 14 residues. The DNA for the CDR3 is TGTGCCAGCTCCCCTAAAGGGGGTATCTATGGCTACACCTTC. Translation: CASSPKGGIYGYTF.

The chain combines TRBV12-3 or TRBV12-4 with TRBJ2-5; D is ambiguous. With 5 bases removed from V and 0 bases from J, the gap between germline ends came to 7 bases. CDR3 length: 13 amino acids. The CDR3 nucleotides read TGTGCCAGCAGTCTAACGGACCAAGAGACCCAGTACTTC. Its protein is CASSLTDQETQYF.

This chain uses TRBV30 with TRBJ1-4, with 9 nucleotides matching TRBD1. CDR1 GTSNPN and CDR2 SVGIG come from the germline V gene (reference sequence). The CDR3 extends over 15 amino acids. V gave up 5 bases and J gave up 4 bases; unmatched junction bases: 8. The CDR3 loop is CAWGLGTGSNEKLFF. Written as DNA, the CDR3 is TGTGCCTGGGGCCTAGGGACAGGGAGTAATGAAAAACTGTTTTTT.

V gene TRBV6-2 or TRBV6-3 combines with J gene TRBJ1-2; the D is unclear. V lost 2 bases and J 8 bases, leaving 9 bases between the germline ends. CDR1 is MNHEY and CDR2 is SVGEGT in the germline V gene. This CDR3 has 12 residues. CDR3 residues: CASSYAREGYTF. The CDR3 nucleotides are TGTGCCAGCAGTTACGCCCGGGAGGGCTACACCTTC.

This CDR3 is CAIRDPRDSYGYTF. The CDR3 coding sequence is TGTGCCATCAGGGATCCCCGGGACAGCTATGGCTACACCTTC. J is TRBJ1-2 and V is TRBV10-3; 7 nucleotides agree with TRBD1. After removal of 6 bases from V and 4 bases from J, the junction contained 8 bases not matched to a gene. Germline lookup yields CDR1 ENHRY and CDR2 SYGVKD. The CDR3 covers 14 residues.

The chain is built from TRBV7-3 and TRBJ2-3; a weak D match, TRBD2 (5 bases). Trimming shortened V by 1 base and J by 5 bases, and 16 bases separated the two germline ends. The CDR3 is made up of 16 amino acids. Germline loops: CDR1 SGHTA, CDR2 FQGTGA. The CDR3 nucleotides read TGTGCCAGCAGCTTAAGCCCTACCGGGGTGAGAGATACGCAGTATTTT. It encodes CASSLSPTGVRDTQYF.

The chain has TRBV18 and TRBJ2-2; no clear D. Per the germline V gene, CDR1 is KGHSH and CDR2 is LQKENI. V shed 1 base and J shed 5 bases, with 8 bases lying between them. CDR3 length: 14 residues. The CDR3 DNA is TGTGCCAGCTCACCACAGTCCAGAACCGGGGAGCTGTTTTTT. Translating it yields CASSPQSRTGELFF. The variable domain in full, completed from reference TRBV18 and TRBJ2-2, reads NAGVMQNPRHLVRRRGQEARLRCSPMKGHSHVYWYRQLPEEGLKFMVYLQKENIIDESGMPKERFSAEFPKEGPSILRIQQVVRGDSAAYFCASSPQSRTGELFFGEGSRLTVL.

The chain combines TRBV3-1 (or the pseudogene TRBV3-2) with TRBJ2-7; TRBD1 matches at 7 bases. Germline values: CDR1 LGHDT, CDR2 YNNKEL (reference sequence). This CDR3 is 13 amino acids long. V lost 4 bases, J lost 3 bases, and 3 bases stayed unmatched. The CDR3 sequence is CASSRTGNYEQYF. Here the CDR3 DNA reads TGTGCCAGCAGCCGGACAGGCAACTACGAGCAGTACTTC.

The chain is built from TRBV6-1 and TRBJ2-2, with 7 nucleotides matching TRBD2. The CDR3 spans 15 residues. The trim removed 1 base at V and 1 base at J, leaving 0 bases unmatched. Germline V CDR1 and CDR2: MNHNS, SASEGT. The DNA for the CDR3 is TGTGCCAGCAGTGAAGGCGGGGGGAACACCGGGGAGCTGTTTTTT. Its protein product is CASSEGGGNTGELFF.

This clone was counted a single time. The chain has TRBV30 and TRBJ2-7; a possible D gene is TRBD2 (5 bases). V was trimmed by 4 bases and J by 0 bases, leaving 19 bases between them. The CDR3 length is 16 residues. In germline, CDR1 is GTSNPN, CDR2 SVGIG (reference sequence). The CDR3 reads CAWNQLGILSSYEQYF. Here the CDR3 DNA reads TGTGCCTGGAATCAACTAGGGATACTAAGCTCCTACGAGCAGTACTTC.

This chain joins TRBV5-5 and TRBJ1-5; D is unclear. The V gene's germline CDR1 is SGHKS and CDR2 YYEKEE (reference sequence). Deletions cut 4 bases from V and 7 bases from J, with 15 bases between. The CDR3 is 14 amino acids. The CDR3 region has the DNA TGTGCCAGCAGCCCTGCCCGACCGGGGCAGCCCCAGCATTTT. As protein: CASSPARPGQPQHF.

CDR3 sequence: CASRKGVGQPQHF. The DNA for the CDR3 is TGTGCCAGCAGAAAAGGAGTGGGTCAGCCCCAGCATTTT. The chain has TRBV2 and TRBJ1-5; D gene ambiguous. The CDR3 has 13 residues. The V end was cut by 6 bases, the J end by 6 bases, with 12 bases between. Germline lookup yields CDR1 SNHLY and CDR2 FYNNEI.

The chain employs TRBV5-1 and TRBJ2-2, with TRBD1 as a possible D gene (5 bases). CDR1 is SGHRS, CDR2 YFSETQ, per germline. The length of the CDR3 is 14 residues. Trimming removed 0 bases from V and 4 bases from J, with 7 bases in between. CDR3 sequence: CASSLGGSTGELFF. CDR3 DNA sequence: TGCGCCAGCAGCTTGGGGGGCAGCACCGGGGAGCTGTTTTTT.

The chain employs TRBV2 and TRBJ1-5; 9 positions match TRBD1. Germline CDR1 reads SNHLY; CDR2 reads FYNNEI. This CDR3 spans 16 amino acids. Trimming cost V 1 base and J 7 bases; bases outside gene matches: 8. CDR3 sequence (DNA): TGTGCCAGCAGTGAAGGTCAGGGACAGGGAAGACAGCCCCAGCATTTT. Translated, it gives CASSEGQGQGRQPQHF.

This chain joins TRBV2 and TRBJ1-5; 10 bases line up with TRBD1. Germline V gene data show CDR1 as SNHLY and CDR2 as FYNNEI. CDR3 length equals 15 residues. Unmatched junction bases numbered 14, after V lost 9 bases and J lost 9 bases. The CDR3: CASKRDRGERRPQHF. CDR3 coding DNA: TGTGCCAGTAAAAGGGACAGGGGCGAGAGACGGCCCCAGCATTTT.

The CDR3 reads CASSIAGRDNSPLHF. As DNA, the CDR3 is TGTGCCAGTAGTATAGCCGGGAGAGATAATTCACCCCTCCACTTT. This chain joins TRBV19 and TRBJ1-6, with D unclear. CDR3 size: 15 residues. CDR1 and CDR2 from the germline V gene are LNHDA and SQIVND (reference sequence). The V end lost 1 base, the J end lost 5 bases, and 9 bases lay between the germline ends.

This chain joins TRBV7-2 and TRBJ2-7; 7 positions agree with TRBD2. The CDR3 has 15 residues. CDR1 is SGHTA and CDR2 is FQGNSA in the germline V gene. V trimming: 3 bases; J trimming: 2 bases; junction bases outside the gene matches: 7. CDR3 amino acids: CASSLGGGMTYEQYF. The CDR3 nucleotides are TGTGCCAGCAGCTTGGGGGGAGGGATGACCTACGAGCAGTACTTC.

The chain uses TRBV6-4 and TRBJ1-5, with a tentative D call TRBD1 (5 bases). The germline gives CDR1 MRHNA, CDR2 SNTAGT. V dropped 7 bases and J dropped 1 base, with 11 bases sitting between them. This CDR3 spans 14 amino acids. The DNA for the CDR3 is TGTGCCAGCACGGAGGGGAAAAGCAATCAGCCCCAGCATTTT. As protein: CASTEGKSNQPQHF.